The 10 T cell receptor beta chains below all came from one sample that was sequenced in a study of control samples from healthy donors and cancer patients. Sequenced by immunoSEQ multiplex PCR; TCRdb stores in-frame clones only, minus some. This table holds 90,000 to 100,000 clones, about four fifths found once. The sequencing input was blood. These receptors were obtained from a woman aged 25-40 years in good health.

The rearrangement uses TRBV11-2 and TRBJ1-2; TRBD1 matches 9 bases. This CDR3 is 13 amino acids long. Germline V gives CDR1 SGHAT, CDR2 FQNNGV. Germline trimming cut 5 bases from V and 8 bases from J; bases unmatched to any gene: 6. The CDR3 region has the DNA TGTGCCAGCAGCGCAAGACAGGGGGACGGCTACACCTTC. The encoded protein is CASSARQGDGYTF.

The chain carries TRBV5-1 and TRBJ2-3; possible D gene TRBD2, 6 bases. V shed 4 bases and J shed 8 bases, with 17 bases lying between them. The germline V gene encodes CDR1 SGHRS and CDR2 YFSETQ. CDR3 length equals 14 residues. The CDR3 sequence is CASSIGTVQGTQYF. CDR3 sequence (DNA): TGCGCCAGCAGCATCGGGACTGTTCAGGGTACGCAGTATTTT. The variable domain in full, with the rest retrieved from reference TRBV5-1 and TRBJ2-3, is KAGVTQTPRYLIKTRGQQVTLSCSPISGHRSVSWYQQTPGQGLQFLFEYFSETQRNKGNFPGRFSGRQFSNSRSEMNVSTLELGDSALYLCASSIGTVQGTQYFGPGTRLTVL.

J is TRBJ1-1 and V is TRBV19; D unclear. Germline-derived CDR1 and CDR2 are LNHDA and SQIVND (reference sequence). The CDR3 is 14 amino acids. With 0 bases removed from V and 4 bases from J, the gap between germline ends came to 9 bases. CDR3 sequence: CASSIEAGSTEAFF. DNA of the CDR3: TGTGCCAGTAGTATAGAGGCAGGCAGCACTGAAGCTTTCTTT.

The chain combines TRBV18 with TRBJ2-2; 11 bases agree with TRBD1. J was trimmed by 5 bases and V by 3 bases; bases with no gene match: 5. Germline-derived CDR1 and CDR2 are KGHSH and LQKENI. CDR3 length: 16 amino acids. In DNA, the CDR3 is TGTGCCAGCTCACCCCAAGGGACAGGGGGTACCGGGGAGCTGTTTTTT. This gives the protein CASSPQGTGGTGELFF.

This chain's CDR3 is CASSQREGETQYF. CDR3 coding DNA: TGTGCCAGCAGCCAGAGGGAGGGAGAGACCCAGTACTTC. V usage is TRBV4-2 and J usage is TRBJ2-5, with 7 bases that match TRBD2. With V trimmed by 3 bases and J by 4 bases, 2 bases remained unmatched. The CDR3 contains 13 residues. CDR1 and CDR2 (germline): LGHNA, YNFKEQ.

The J gene is TRBJ1-2, the V gene TRBV7-2; D might be TRBD1 (5 bases). V gave up 1 base and J gave up 4 bases, with 10 bases separating them. CDR1 and CDR2 from the germline V gene are SGHTA and FQGNSA. This CDR3 is built from 14 residues. As DNA, the CDR3 is TGTGCCAGCAGCTTAGGGCAGGGATCCTATGGCTACACCTTC. Its protein is CASSLGQGSYGYTF.

This clone was counted once. The genes are TRBV30 and TRBJ1-6, with D possibly TRBD1 on 6 matching bases. Germline lookup yields CDR1 GTSNPN and CDR2 SVGIG (reference sequence). This CDR3 is 15 amino acids long. Trimming pared 5 bases from V and 6 bases from J, leaving 17 bases between. Here the CDR3 reads CAWGPRGAFNSPLHF. CDR3 nucleotide sequence: TGTGCCTGGGGCCCGCGGGGGGCCTTTAATTCACCCCTCCACTTT.

The chain carries TRBV11-2 and TRBJ2-3; 9 bases fit TRBD1. Germline CDR1 reads SGHAT; CDR2 reads FQNNGV. The CDR3 runs 18 residues. With 2 bases clipped from V and 4 bases from J, the junction kept 13 bases outside the gene matches. The CDR3 DNA reads TGTGCCAGCAGCTTAAGAGGTGTGGGGGACAGGGTCGCAGATACGCAGTATTTT. Protein: CASSLRGVGDRVADTQYF.

This clone has at least ten counts. The chain carries TRBV10-1 and TRBJ2-2, with no clear D. CDR3 length: 12 amino acids. Germline CDR1 WNHNN, CDR2 SYGVQD (reference sequence). V was clipped by 4 bases and J by 7 bases, with 7 bases between them. CDR3 in DNA: TGCGCCAGCAGTGTGCGGAGCGGGGAGCTGTTTTTT. It yields the protein CASSVRSGELFF.

CDR3 sequence reads: CASSGVGGLGTDTQYF. DNA of the CDR3: TGTGCCAGCAGTGGGGTCGGGGGGCTAGGGACAGATACGCAGTATTTT. The V and J genes are TRBV2 and TRBJ2-3; D may be TRBD2 (7 bases). Germline lookup yields CDR1 SNHLY and CDR2 FYNNEI. Trimming shortened V by 4 bases and J by 3 bases, and 17 bases separated the two germline ends. This CDR3 is built from 16 residues.